These 7 T cell receptor beta chains were all obtained from the same sample, sequenced in a study of cytomegalovirus exposure and HLA in healthy donors. Produced via immunoSEQ multiplex PCR; TCRdb's table is partial and in-frame only. The sample lists about 130,000 clones, roughly 89% occurring once. The sequencing sample was made of PBMCs. Source of these receptors: a woman aged 18-35 years in good health and CMV-seropositive.

V usage is TRBV4-2 and J usage is TRBJ2-3; the match to TRBD2 covers 7 bases. Unmatched junction bases numbered 10, after V lost 3 bases and J lost 1 base. Germline V lookup: CDR1 LGHNA, CDR2 YNFKEQ. The CDR3 contains 17 residues. The DNA for the CDR3 is TGTGCCAGCAGCCAGGCGGGACTATTTATTCGCACAGATACGCAGTATTTT. The encoded protein is CASSQAGLFIRTDTQYF.

The rearrangement uses TRBV7-9 and TRBJ2-5; D perhaps matches TRBD1 (6 bases). This CDR3 region has 16 residues. The germline V and J ends were trimmed by 4 bases and 1 base, with 16 bases remaining between them. Germline loops: CDR1 SEHNR, CDR2 FQNEAQ (reference sequence). CDR3 coding DNA: TGTGCCAGCAGCTACCGGGACACGAGCTCCCAAGAGACCCAGTACTTC. This gives the protein CASSYRDTSSQETQYF.

V and J are TRBV19 and TRBJ2-1, with D perhaps matching TRBD1 (7 bases). V was clipped by 5 bases and J by 14 bases, with 19 bases between them. In germline, CDR1 is LNHDA, CDR2 SQIVND (reference sequence). There are 13 residues in the CDR3. This CDR3 is CASSEGWRGPEFF. Here the CDR3 DNA reads TGTGCCAGTAGTGAGGGTTGGAGGGGGCCGGAGTTCTTC.

In this sample, this clone turned up a few times. The J gene is TRBJ1-3, the V gene TRBV4-2; the D gene is possibly TRBD1 (5 bases). CDR3 length: 16 amino acids. Germline lookup yields CDR1 LGHNA and CDR2 YNFKEQ. V was clipped by 0 bases and J by 0 bases, with 9 bases between them. The DNA of the CDR3 is TGTGCCAGCAGCCAAGAAGTCAGGGCCTCTGGAAACACCATATATTTT. Protein product: CASSQEVRASGNTIYF.

With regard to this clone: At one end, the junction sequence differs from germline, possibly due to a read error. CDR3 coding DNA: TGTGCTAGCAGGCCTGGGGTGGGGGGTGCTTACCAAGAGACCCAGTACTTC. Protein sequence: CASRPGVGGAYQETQYF. The chain is built from TRBV7-7 and TRBJ2-5, with D maybe TRBD2 (6 bases). CDR1 and CDR2 (germline): SSHAT, FNYEAQ (reference sequence). This CDR3 is built from 17 residues.

The CDR3 protein is CASSLRITSGGSRNEQFF. CDR3 bases: TGTGCCAGCAGCTTGAGGATTACTAGCGGGGGGTCGCGGAATGAGCAGTTCTTC. The chain uses TRBV7-9 and TRBJ2-1, with 12 positions matching TRBD2. Germline lookup yields CDR1 SEHNR and CDR2 FQNEAQ (reference sequence). The trim removed 3 bases at V and 7 bases at J, leaving 13 bases unmatched. The CDR3 spans 18 residues.

The rearrangement links TRBV5-1 to TRBJ2-3; 10 nucleotides align to TRBD1. V lost 2 bases to trimming and J lost 3 bases; unmatched junction nucleotides: 3. CDR1 is SGHRS and CDR2 is YFSETQ in the germline V gene. There are 15 residues in the CDR3. The CDR3 spells CASSLLDRGTDTQYF. In nucleotides, the CDR3 is TGCGCCAGCAGCTTACTGGACAGGGGGACAGATACGCAGTATTTT.